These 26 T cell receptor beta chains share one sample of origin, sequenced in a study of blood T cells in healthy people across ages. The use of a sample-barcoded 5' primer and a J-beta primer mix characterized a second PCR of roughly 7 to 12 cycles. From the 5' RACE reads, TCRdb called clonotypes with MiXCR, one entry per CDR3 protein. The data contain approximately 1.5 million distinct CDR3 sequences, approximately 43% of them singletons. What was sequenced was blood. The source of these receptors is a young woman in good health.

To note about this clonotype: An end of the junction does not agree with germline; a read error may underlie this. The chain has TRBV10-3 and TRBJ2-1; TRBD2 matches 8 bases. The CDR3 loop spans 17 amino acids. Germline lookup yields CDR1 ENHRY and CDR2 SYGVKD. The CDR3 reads CAVSESVSGASYNEQFF. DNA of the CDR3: TGTGCCGTCAGTGAGTCCGTTAGCGGGGCTTCCTACAATGAGCAGTTCTTC.

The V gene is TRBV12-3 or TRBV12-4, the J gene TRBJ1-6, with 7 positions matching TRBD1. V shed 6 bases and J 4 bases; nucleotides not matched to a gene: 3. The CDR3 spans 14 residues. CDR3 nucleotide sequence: TGTGCCAGCAGCGTGGGACAGTATAATTCACCCCTCCACTTT. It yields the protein CASSVGQYNSPLHF.

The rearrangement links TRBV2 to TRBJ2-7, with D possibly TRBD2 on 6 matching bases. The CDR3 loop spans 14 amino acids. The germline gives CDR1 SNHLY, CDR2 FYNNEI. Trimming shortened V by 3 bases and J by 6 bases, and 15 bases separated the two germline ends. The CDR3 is CASSEEGMGAEQYF. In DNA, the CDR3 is TGTGCCAGCAGTGAGGAGGGGATGGGAGCCGAGCAGTACTTC.

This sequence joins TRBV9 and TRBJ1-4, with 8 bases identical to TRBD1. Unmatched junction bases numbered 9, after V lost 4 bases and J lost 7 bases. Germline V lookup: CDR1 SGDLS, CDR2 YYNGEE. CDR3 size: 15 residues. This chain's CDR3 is CASSPTEGQGEKLFF. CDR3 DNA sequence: TGTGCCAGCAGCCCAACAGAAGGACAGGGTGAAAAACTGTTTTTT.

CDR3 bases: TGTGCCAGCAGCTTCCCAGCGTTCGCGAACACCGGGGAGCTGTTTTTT. This sequence encodes CASSFPAFANTGELFF. This chain connects TRBV7-9 to TRBJ2-2; D not resolved. Germline V gives CDR1 SEHNR, CDR2 FQNEAQ (reference sequence). This CDR3 has 16 residues. Trimming shortened V by 3 bases and J by 0 bases, and 11 bases separated the two germline ends.

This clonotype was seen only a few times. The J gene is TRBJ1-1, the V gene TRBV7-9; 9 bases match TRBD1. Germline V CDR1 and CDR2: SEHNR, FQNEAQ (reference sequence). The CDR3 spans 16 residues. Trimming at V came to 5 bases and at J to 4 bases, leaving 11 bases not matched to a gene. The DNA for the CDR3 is TGTGCCAGCAGCACCCCCGGGACAGGGTGGGGCACTGAAGCTTTCTTT. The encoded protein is CASSTPGTGWGTEAFF. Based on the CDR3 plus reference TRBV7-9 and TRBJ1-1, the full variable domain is DTGVSQNPRHKITKRGQNVTFRCDPISEHNRLYWYRQTLGQGPEFLTYFQNEAQLEKSRLLSDRFSAERPKGSFSTLEIQRTEQGDSAMYLCASSTPGTGWGTEAFFGQGTRLTVV.

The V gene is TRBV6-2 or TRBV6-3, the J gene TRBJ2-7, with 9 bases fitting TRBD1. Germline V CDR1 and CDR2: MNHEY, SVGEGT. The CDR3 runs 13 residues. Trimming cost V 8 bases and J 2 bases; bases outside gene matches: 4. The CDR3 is CASATGGTYEQYF. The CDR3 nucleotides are TGTGCCAGCGCGACAGGGGGTACCTACGAGCAGTACTTC.

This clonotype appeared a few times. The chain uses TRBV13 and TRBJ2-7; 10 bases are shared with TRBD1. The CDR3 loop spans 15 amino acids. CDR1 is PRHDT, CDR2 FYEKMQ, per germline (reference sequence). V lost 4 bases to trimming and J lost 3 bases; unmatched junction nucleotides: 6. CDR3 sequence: CASSSRDRGVYEQYF. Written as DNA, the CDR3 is TGTGCCAGCAGCTCTCGGGACAGGGGAGTCTACGAGCAGTACTTC.

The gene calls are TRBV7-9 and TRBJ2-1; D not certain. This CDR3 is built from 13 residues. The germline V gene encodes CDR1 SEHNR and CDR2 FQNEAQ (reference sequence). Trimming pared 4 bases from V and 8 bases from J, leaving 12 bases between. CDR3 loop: CASSWTPSDEQFF. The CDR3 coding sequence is TGTGCCAGCAGCTGGACCCCGTCGGATGAGCAGTTCTTC.

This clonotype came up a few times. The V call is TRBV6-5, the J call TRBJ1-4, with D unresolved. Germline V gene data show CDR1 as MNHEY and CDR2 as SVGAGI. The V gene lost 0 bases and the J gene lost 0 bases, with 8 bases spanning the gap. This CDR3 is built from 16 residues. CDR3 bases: TGTGCCAGCAGTTACTCGGCCGGCTCAACTAATGAAAAACTGTTTTTT. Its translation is CASSYSAGSTNEKLFF.

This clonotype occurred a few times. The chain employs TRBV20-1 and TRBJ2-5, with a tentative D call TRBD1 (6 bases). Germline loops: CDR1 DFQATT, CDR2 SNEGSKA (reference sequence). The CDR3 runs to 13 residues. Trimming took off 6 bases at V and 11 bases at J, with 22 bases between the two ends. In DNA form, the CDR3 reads TGCAGTGCAACCAAGGGGGTTTACAATGAGCAGTACTTC. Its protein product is CSATKGVYNEQYF.

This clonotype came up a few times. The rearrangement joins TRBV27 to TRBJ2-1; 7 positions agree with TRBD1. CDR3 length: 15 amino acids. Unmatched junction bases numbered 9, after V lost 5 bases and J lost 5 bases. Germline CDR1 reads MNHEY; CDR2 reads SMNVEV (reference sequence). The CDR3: CASSTTGTVDNEQFF. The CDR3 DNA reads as TGTGCCAGCAGTACGACCGGGACAGTAGACAATGAGCAGTTCTTC.

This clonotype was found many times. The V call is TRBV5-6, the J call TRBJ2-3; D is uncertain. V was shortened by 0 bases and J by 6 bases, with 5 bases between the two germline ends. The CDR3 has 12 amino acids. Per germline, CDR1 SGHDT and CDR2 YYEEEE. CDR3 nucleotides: TGTGCCAGCAGCTTGGACCCCGATACGCAGTATTTT. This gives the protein CASSLDPDTQYF.

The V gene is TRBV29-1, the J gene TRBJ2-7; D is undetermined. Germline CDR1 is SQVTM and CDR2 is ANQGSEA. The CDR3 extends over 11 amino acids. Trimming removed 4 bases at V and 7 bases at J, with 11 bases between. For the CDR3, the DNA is TGCAGCGTTGGGGAACGCATTGAGCAGTACTTC. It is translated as CSVGERIEQYF.

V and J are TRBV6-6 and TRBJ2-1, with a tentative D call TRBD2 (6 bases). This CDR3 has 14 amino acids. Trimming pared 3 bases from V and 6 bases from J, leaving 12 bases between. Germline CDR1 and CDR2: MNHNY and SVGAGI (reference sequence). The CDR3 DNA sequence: TGTGCCAGCAGTTATGGGGGGTTTGGCAATGAGCAGTTCTTC. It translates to CASSYGGFGNEQFF.

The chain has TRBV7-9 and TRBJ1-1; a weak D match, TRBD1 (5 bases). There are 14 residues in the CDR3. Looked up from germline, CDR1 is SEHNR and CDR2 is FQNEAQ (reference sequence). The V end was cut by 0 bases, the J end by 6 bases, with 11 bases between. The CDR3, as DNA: TGTGCCAGCAGCTTAGCAGGGGTCCTGCCTGAAGCTTTCTTT. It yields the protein CASSLAGVLPEAFF. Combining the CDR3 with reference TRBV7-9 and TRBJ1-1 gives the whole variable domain DTGVSQNPRHKITKRGQNVTFRCDPISEHNRLYWYRQTLGQGPEFLTYFQNEAQLEKSRLLSDRFSAERPKGSFSTLEIQRTEQGDSAMYLCASSLAGVLPEAFFGQGTRLTVV.

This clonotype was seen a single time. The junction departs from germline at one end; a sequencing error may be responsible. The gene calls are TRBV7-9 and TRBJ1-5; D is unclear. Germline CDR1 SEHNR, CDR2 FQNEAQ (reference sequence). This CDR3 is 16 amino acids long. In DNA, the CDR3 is TGTGCCAGTAGCTTAGGCTCAGTGAATAGCAATCAGCCCCAGCATTTT. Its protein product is CASSLGSVNSNQPQHF.

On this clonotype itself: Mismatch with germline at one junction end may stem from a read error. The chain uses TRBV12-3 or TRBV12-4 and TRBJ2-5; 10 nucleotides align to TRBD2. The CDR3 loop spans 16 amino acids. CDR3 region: CAGSLGSGGQYNEQYF. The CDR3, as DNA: TGTGCCGGCAGCCTGGGTAGCGGGGGGCAGTACAATGAGCAGTACTTC.

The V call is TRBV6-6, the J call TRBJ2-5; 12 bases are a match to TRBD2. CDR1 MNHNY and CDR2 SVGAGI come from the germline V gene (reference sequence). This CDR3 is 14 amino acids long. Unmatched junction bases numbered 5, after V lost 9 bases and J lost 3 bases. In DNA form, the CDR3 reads TGTGCCAGTACTAGCGGGAGGCCTGAAGAGACCCAGTACTTC. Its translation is CASTSGRPEETQYF.

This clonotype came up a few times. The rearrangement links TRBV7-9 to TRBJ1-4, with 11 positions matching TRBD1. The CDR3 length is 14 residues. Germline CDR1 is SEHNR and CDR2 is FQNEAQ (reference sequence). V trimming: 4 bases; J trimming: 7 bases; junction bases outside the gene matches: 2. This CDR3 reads CASSSGQGVEKLFF. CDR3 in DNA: TGTGCCAGCAGCTCGGGACAGGGGGTTGAAAAACTGTTTTTT.

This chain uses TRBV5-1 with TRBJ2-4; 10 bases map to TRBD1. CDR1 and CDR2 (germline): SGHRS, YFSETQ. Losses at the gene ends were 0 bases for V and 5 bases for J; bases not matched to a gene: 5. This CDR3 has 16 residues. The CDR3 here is CASSLGTTGGENIQYF. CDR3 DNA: TGCGCCAGCAGCTTGGGAACGACAGGGGGCGAAAACATTCAGTACTTC.

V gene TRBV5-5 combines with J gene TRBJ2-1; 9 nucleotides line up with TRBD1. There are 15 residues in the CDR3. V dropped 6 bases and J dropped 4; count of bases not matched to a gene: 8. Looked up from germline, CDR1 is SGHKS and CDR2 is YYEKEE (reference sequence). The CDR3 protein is CASNVRDREYNEQFF. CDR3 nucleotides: TGTGCCAGCAATGTCCGGGACAGGGAATACAATGAGCAGTTCTTC.

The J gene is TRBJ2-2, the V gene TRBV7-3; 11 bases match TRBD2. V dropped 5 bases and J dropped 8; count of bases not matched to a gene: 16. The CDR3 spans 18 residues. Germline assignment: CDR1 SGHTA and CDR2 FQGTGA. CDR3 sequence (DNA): TGTGCCAGCAGCCCATTACCGACACTAGCGGGAGTAACTGGGGAGCTGTTTTTT. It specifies CASSPLPTLAGVTGELFF.

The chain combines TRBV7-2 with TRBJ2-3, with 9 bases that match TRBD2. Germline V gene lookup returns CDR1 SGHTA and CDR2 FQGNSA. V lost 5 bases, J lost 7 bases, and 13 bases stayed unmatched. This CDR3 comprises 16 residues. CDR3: CASSPPGLAGMNTQYF. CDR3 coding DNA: TGTGCCAGCAGCCCACCCGGTCTAGCGGGGATGAATACGCAGTATTTT.

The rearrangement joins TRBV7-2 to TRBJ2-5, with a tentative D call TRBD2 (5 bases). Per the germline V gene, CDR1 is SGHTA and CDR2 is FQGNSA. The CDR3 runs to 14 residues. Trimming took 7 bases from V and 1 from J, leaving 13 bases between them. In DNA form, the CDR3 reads TGTGCCAGCAATCGGGGAGAGCTCCAAGAGACCCAGTACTTC. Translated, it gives CASNRGELQETQYF.

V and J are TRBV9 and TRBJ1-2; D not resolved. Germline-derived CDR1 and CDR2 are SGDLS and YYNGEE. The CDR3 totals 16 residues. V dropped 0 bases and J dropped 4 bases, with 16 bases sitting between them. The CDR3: CASSVDPNDGGYGYTF. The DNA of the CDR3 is TGTGCCAGCAGCGTAGACCCAAATGACGGTGGCTATGGCTACACCTTC.